This TCR beta chain was captured by sequencing in a study of T cells in tuberculosis. Here immunoSEQ multiplex PCR was the method, and the copy in TCRdb shows in-frame clones only, minus some. The sample records tens of thousands of clones, nearly 95% being singletons. The sequencing input was PBMCs. The TCR was taken from a donor aged 5 to 30 with latent tuberculosis or without tuberculosis infection.

CDR3 bases: TGCGCCAGCAGCTTGGGAGGGAGTGGAAACACCATATATTTT. Protein sequence: CASSLGGSGNTIYF. This chain links TRBV5-1 with TRBJ1-3; D unclear. This CDR3 has 14 amino acids. The V end lost 0 bases, the J end lost 3 bases, and 7 bases lay between the germline ends. CDR1 and CDR2 (germline): SGHRS, YFSETQ. Full variable domain (remainder filled in from reference TRBV5-1 and TRBJ1-3): KAGVTQTPRYLIKTRGQQVTLSCSPISGHRSVSWYQQTPGQGLQFLFEYFSETQRNKGNFPGRFSGRQFSNSRSEMNVSTLELGDSALYLCASSLGGSGNTIYFGEGSWLTVV.